A single sample is the source of the 2 T cell receptor beta chains below, sequenced in a study of T cells after yellow fever vaccination. TCRdb redid the calling of the 5' RACE reads with MiXCR, one entry per CDR3 protein. Of some 96,000 distinct CDR3 sequences listed, under 9% are singletons. The input for sequencing was CD8+ T cells not binding an NS4B(214-222) dextramer, sorted from PBMCs, taken around 14 days after the first yellow fever vaccination. The receptors derive from a man aged 18-30 years who received the YFV17D yellow fever vaccine.

The rearrangement joins TRBV7-2 to TRBJ2-7; unclear D gene. In germline, CDR1 is SGHTA, CDR2 FQGNSA. V lost 0 bases and J 3 bases, leaving 9 bases between the germline ends. The CDR3 has 14 residues. DNA for the CDR3: TGTGCCAGCAGCTTAGCGCTGCCAGGCTACGAGCAGTACGTC. It specifies CASSLALPGYEQYV.

This clonotype was seen only a few times. Compared with germline, one end of the junction differs, possibly owing to a read error. V usage is TRBV7-9 and J usage is TRBJ2-2; D possibly corresponds to TRBD2 (5 bases). Germline CDR1 and CDR2: SEHNR and FQNEAQ (reference sequence). The length of the CDR3 is 15 residues. CDR3 in amino acids: CASSYGIPPPDASIF. CDR3 coding DNA: TGTGCCAGCAGCTACGGGATCCCGCCCCCCGATGCGTCGATTTTT.